This TCR beta chain was observed in a study of OX40 agonist ivuxolimab in advanced cancers. In the study overall: Patient treatment consisted of intravenous ivuxolimab administration every 2 weeks at 0.01 to 10 mg/kg. Enrolled patients in dose escalation had cancers that were hepatocellular carcinoma, melanoma, renal cell or head and neck cancer.

A remark on this clone: Its cognate antigen is unknown.

Germline loops: CDR1 MNHNY, CDR2 SVGAGI (reference sequence). J was trimmed by 5 bases and V by 6 bases; bases with no gene match: 6. The CDR3 is made up of 13 amino acids. TCRdb keeps only in-frame clones here, not all; method: immunoSEQ multiplex PCR. The sample consists of approximately 76,000 clones, 70% to 90% of them appearing once. Study-level points and caveats: The expanded peripheral T cells' antigen specificity was not determined. Doses of 0.1 to 3.0 mg/kg were accompanied by clonal expansion of CD4+ and CD8+ blood T cells by week 6.

This chain uses TRBV6-6 with TRBJ2-7; 8 positions agree with TRBD1. Here the sequenced sample was CD4+ or CD8+ T cells sorted from blood, taken in a trial of the OX40 agonist ivuxolimab. This TCR was sampled from an adult with an advanced solid tumor such as melanoma, head and neck, liver or kidney cancer. The DNA for the CDR3 is TGTGCCAGCAGGGGGACAGGCACCAACGAGCAGTACTTC. Amino acids: CASRGTGTNEQYF.